This T cell receptor (beta chain) was documented in a study of T cell responses to AZD1222 COVID-19 vaccine. Study-level points and caveats: Only six individuals given AZD1222 were seropositive at baseline.

About this clone itself: What it binds is not known.

The germline gives CDR1 SGHVS, CDR2 FNYEAQ. There are 15 residues in the CDR3. Trimming removed 1 base from V and 0 bases from J, with 10 bases in between. Using immunoSEQ multiplex PCR, the repertoire was profiled, and TCRdb retains in-frame clones only, with some absent. This sample has 84,000 or so clones, with nearly 90% found just once. Here the sequenced sample was peripheral blood, taken on day 0 of AZD1222 vaccination. The sequence was collected from an adult in good health. The V call is TRBV7-6, the J call TRBJ2-7; D ambiguous. The CDR3 protein is CASSLDDGLSYEQYF. The DNA for the CDR3 is TGTGCCAGCAGCTTAGACGACGGCCTCTCCTACGAGCAGTACTTC. Based on the CDR3 plus reference TRBV7-6 and TRBJ2-7, the full variable domain is GAGVSQSPRYKVTKRGQDVALRCDPISGHVSLYWYRQALGQGPEFLTYFNYEAQQDKSGLPNDRFSAERPEGSISTLTIQRTEQRDSAMYRCASSLDDGLSYEQYFGPGTRLTVT.